The 30 T cell receptor beta chains in this list originate from one sample, sequenced in a study of pediatric ulcerative colitis. Using immunoSEQ multiplex PCR, the repertoire was profiled, and TCRdb retains in-frame clones only, with some absent. The sample lists approximately 14,000 clones, 85% to 90% seen once, with roughly 0.98% in the top ten. Sequenced sample: blood. The receptors shown here come from a boy aged 5-17 years with moderate ulcerative colitis.

This chain joins TRBV9 and TRBJ2-3, with D maybe TRBD1 (6 bases). The CDR3 runs 15 residues. CDR1 SGDLS and CDR2 YYNGEE come from the germline V gene. V was trimmed by 3 bases and J by 0 bases, leaving 11 bases between them. The CDR3 coding sequence is TGTGCCAGCAGCGGGACAGCCTTAAGCACAGATACGCAGTATTTT. Translation: CASSGTALSTDTQYF.

The rearrangement joins TRBV9 to TRBJ2-3; 7 bases align to TRBD2. This CDR3 is 16 amino acids long. CDR1 and CDR2 (germline): SGDLS, YYNGEE. V was pared by 4 bases and J by 4 bases, with 12 bases of the junction left unmatched. CDR3 residues: CASSSRQGEGSDTQYF. The CDR3 nucleotides read TGTGCCAGCAGCTCGCGCCAAGGGGAGGGTTCAGATACGCAGTATTTT.

This clone was counted a single time. This chain uses TRBV30 with TRBJ2-1; D is unclear. Germline CDR1 GTSNPN, CDR2 SVGIG (reference sequence). The CDR3 sequence is 13 residues long. The V and J ends lost 4 bases and 16 bases respectively, with 23 bases between them. CDR3 sequence reads: CAWNPTPLSTGFF. CDR3 DNA: TGTGCCTGGAACCCCACCCCGTTATCCACGGGCTTCTTC.

The chain links TRBV30 to TRBJ2-1; D not certain. Trimming removed 3 bases from V and 2 bases from J, with 8 bases in between. Germline CDR1 GTSNPN, CDR2 SVGIG (reference sequence). The CDR3 has 13 amino acids. The CDR3 here is CAWSHQTYNEQFF. The CDR3 coding sequence is TGTGCCTGGAGCCACCAGACCTACAATGAGCAGTTCTTC.

The rearrangement uses TRBV10-3 and TRBJ2-7, with D perhaps matching TRBD1 (6 bases). This CDR3 contains 13 residues. CDR1 is ENHRY and CDR2 is SYGVKD in the germline V gene. V was cut by 6 bases and J by 9 bases, with 18 bases left in between. The CDR3 sequence is CAIRDRDTEGQYF. The CDR3 coding sequence is TGTGCCATCAGAGACCGGGACACAGAAGGGCAGTACTTC.

V usage is TRBV7-8 and J usage is TRBJ1-4; tentative D call: TRBD1 (5 bases). CDR3 size: 16 residues. Trimming cost V 6 bases and J 1 base, with 15 bases left between them. Germline CDR1 reads SGHVS; CDR2 reads FQNEAQ. As DNA, the CDR3 is TGTGCCAGCAGTACAAGAGCGGGGGAAACTAATGAAAAACTGTTTTTT. It encodes CASSTRAGETNEKLFF.

This chain joins TRBV5-1 and TRBJ1-2; D unclear. CDR1 and CDR2 (germline): SGHRS, YFSETQ. Between the trimmed V and J ends, which lost 0 bases and 4 bases, there was a span of 19 bases. This CDR3 is 17 amino acids long. The CDR3 protein is CASSLEGLGRPPYGYTF. In DNA form, the CDR3 reads TGCGCCAGCAGCTTGGAGGGCTTGGGCAGGCCACCCTATGGCTACACCTTC.

J is TRBJ2-7 and V is TRBV7-9; D gene ambiguous. This CDR3 spans 14 amino acids. Germline V CDR1 and CDR2: SEHNR, FQNEAQ (reference sequence). V was pared by 3 bases and J by 2 bases, with 11 bases between. The CDR3 DNA reads TGTGCCAGCAGCTTTTTCGATAGAGCCTACGAGCAGTACTTC. As protein: CASSFFDRAYEQYF.

CDR3 loop: CASSIFSGTDTQYF. The DNA of the CDR3 is TGTGCCAGTAGTATATTTAGCGGGACGGATACGCAGTATTTT. The V and J genes are TRBV19 and TRBJ2-3; 8 bases agree with TRBD2. Losses at the gene ends were 2 bases for V and 6 bases for J; bases not matched to a gene: 4. The CDR3 is 14 residues long. Germline loops: CDR1 LNHDA, CDR2 SQIVND (reference sequence). Complete variable domain (other parts from reference TRBV19 and TRBJ2-3): DGGITQSPKYLFRKEGQNVTLSCEQNLNHDAMYWYRQDPGQGLRLIYYSQIVNDFQKGDIAEGYSVSREKKESFPLTVTSAQKNPTAFYLCASSIFSGTDTQYFGPGTRLTVL.

A single count supports this clone. The chain combines TRBV5-4 with TRBJ2-2, with TRBD2 identical over 11 bases. V lost 4 bases to trimming and J lost 4 bases; unmatched junction nucleotides: 9. This CDR3 is built from 17 residues. Per germline, CDR1 SGHNT and CDR2 YYREEE (reference sequence). The CDR3 sequence is CASSELLAGEGTGELFF. The DNA for the CDR3 is TGTGCCAGCAGCGAGCTACTAGCGGGGGAGGGCACCGGGGAGCTGTTTTTT.

The V gene is TRBV9, the J gene TRBJ2-6; D may be TRBD2 (6 bases). CDR3 length equals 16 residues. V was cut by 2 bases and J by 6 bases, with 15 bases left in between. Germline values: CDR1 SGDLS, CDR2 YYNGEE. Written as DNA, the CDR3 is TGTGCCAGCAGCGTTGCGGGGCTTAGTCCGGCCAACGTCCTGACTTTC. It translates to CASSVAGLSPANVLTF.

V and J are TRBV29-1 and TRBJ1-4; D might be TRBD1 (6 bases). The ends were cut back, 7 bases at V and 5 bases at J, with 17 bases in the middle. This CDR3 is built from 14 residues. Germline V gene lookup returns CDR1 SQVTM and CDR2 ANQGSEA. CDR3 nucleotide sequence: TGCAGCGCCAAAGGGGGGATCCGAAATGAAAAACTGTTTTTT. It encodes CSAKGGIRNEKLFF.

The chain links TRBV9 to TRBJ1-2; no reliable D call. The CDR3 is 14 amino acids. The ends were cut back, 0 bases at V and 4 bases at J, with 10 bases in the middle. From germline, CDR1 is SGDLS and CDR2 YYNGEE. CDR3: CASSVGAALYGYTF. In DNA, the CDR3 is TGTGCCAGCAGCGTAGGGGCAGCTCTCTATGGCTACACCTTC. Based on the CDR3 plus reference TRBV9 and TRBJ1-2, the full variable domain is DSGVTQTPKHLITATGQRVTLRCSPRSGDLSVYWYQQSLDQGLQFLIQYYNGEERAKGNILERFSAQQFPDLHSELNLSSLELGDSALYFCASSVGAALYGYTFGSGTRLTVV.

J is TRBJ2-4 and V is TRBV27, with D perhaps TRBD1 or TRBD2 (5 bases each). Deletions cut 5 bases from V and 7 bases from J, with 18 bases between. This CDR3 has 15 residues. Germline V gene lookup returns CDR1 MNHEY and CDR2 SMNVEV (reference sequence). The CDR3 is CASSPSATWGNIQYF. CDR3 nucleotide sequence: TGTGCCAGCAGTCCCTCCGCCACTTGGGGGAACATTCAGTACTTC.

The gene calls are TRBV28 and TRBJ1-2; D gene unclear. The V end lost 7 bases, the J end lost 0 bases, and 6 bases lay between the germline ends. The CDR3 spans 12 residues. Looked up from germline, CDR1 is MDHEN and CDR2 is SYDVKM. The CDR3 DNA follows: TGTGCCAGCACGGGTCCTAACTATGGCTACACCTTC. Its protein is CASTGPNYGYTF.

The chain is built from TRBV7-9 and TRBJ2-3; 8 bases map to TRBD2. Per the germline V gene, CDR1 is SEHNR and CDR2 is FQNEAQ (reference sequence). The CDR3 is made up of 16 amino acids. The V segment lost 2 bases and the J segment 6 bases; nucleotides outside the gene matches: 10. CDR3 DNA: TGTGCCAGCAGCTTAATGGTCGGTCTAGCGGGCGATACGCAGTATTTT. Protein: CASSLMVGLAGDTQYF.

The chain couples TRBV28 to TRBJ2-1; D gene uncertain. The CDR3 is 16 residues long. CDR1 and CDR2 (germline): MDHEN, SYDVKM. The V and J ends lost 2 bases and 7 bases respectively, with 18 bases between them. The CDR3 DNA reads TGTGCCAGCAGTTTAGCTGAGTGGCGGACCGAAAATGAGCAGTTCTTC. Its translation: CASSLAEWRTENEQFF.

The chain joins TRBV21-1 to TRBJ2-3; TRBD2, the table's D call, lacks a check against the DNA. TRBV21-1 corresponds to a pseudogene. The CDR3 totals 13 residues. This CDR3 reads CASSSSGSDTQYF. The CDR3 DNA reads TGTGCCAGCAGCAGTAGCGGCTCAGATACGCAGTATTTT.

The V gene is TRBV27, the J gene TRBJ1-1; 7 bases fit TRBD1. There are 16 residues in the CDR3. Germline assignment: CDR1 MNHEY and CDR2 SMNVEV (reference sequence). The V segment lost 6 bases and the J segment 1 base; nucleotides outside the gene matches: 11. This CDR3 reads CASRLTGEGTNTEAFF. The CDR3 nucleotides are TGTGCCAGCAGGTTAACAGGGGAAGGTACGAACACTGAAGCTTTCTTT.

J is TRBJ2-2 and V is TRBV5-4, with D unresolved. The ends were cut back, 5 bases at V and 7 bases at J, with 15 bases in the middle. The CDR3 is 14 amino acids. Germline V gene sequence: CDR1 SGHNT, CDR2 YYREEE (reference sequence). The CDR3 protein is CASRPTLSDGELFF. In DNA form, the CDR3 reads TGTGCCAGCAGACCAACACTAAGTGACGGGGAGCTGTTTTTT.

This chain links TRBV28 with TRBJ1-1; D is possibly TRBD1 (5 bases). V gave up 2 bases and J gave up 4 bases, with 26 bases separating them. Germline lookup yields CDR1 MDHEN and CDR2 SYDVKM. This CDR3 has 19 amino acids. Written as DNA, the CDR3 is TGTGCCAGCAGTTTAAGGTCGATGGGACGGCCTATCATGAGCACTGAAGCTTTCTTT. Protein product: CASSLRSMGRPIMSTEAFF.

The chain carries TRBV27 and TRBJ2-7; D remains ambiguous. Germline CDR1 and CDR2: MNHEY and SMNVEV (reference sequence). This CDR3 is built from 14 residues. V shed 5 bases and J shed 2 bases, with 13 bases lying between them. The CDR3 region has the DNA TGTGCCAGCAGTCAAACCTACGCACCCTACGAGCAGTACTTC. It codes for CASSQTYAPYEQYF.

The chain uses TRBV18 and TRBJ2-1, with D maybe TRBD1 (6 bases). From germline, CDR1 is KGHSH and CDR2 LQKENI. The CDR3 spans 15 residues. The ends were cut back, 4 bases at V and 7 bases at J, with 17 bases in the middle. This CDR3 reads CASSRTSDRQNEQFF. The CDR3 DNA reads TGTGCCAGCTCACGTACCAGCGACAGGCAGAATGAGCAGTTCTTC.

The chain employs TRBV6-5 and TRBJ1-5; D perhaps matches TRBD1 (6 bases). The CDR3 runs 14 residues. V lost 5 bases, J lost 1 base, and 9 bases lay in between. Germline assignment: CDR1 MNHEY and CDR2 SVGAGI. The CDR3 spells CASSTGISNQPQHF. The CDR3 DNA is TGTGCCAGCAGTACAGGGATCAGCAATCAGCCCCAGCATTTT.

This chain joins TRBV6-5 and TRBJ1-6; 7 bases are shared with TRBD1. In germline, CDR1 is MNHEY, CDR2 SVGAGI. The ends lost 2 bases at V and 9 bases at J; junction bases unmatched: 7. CDR3 size: 15 residues. The CDR3 loop is CASSYEGRGSSPLHF. The CDR3 coding sequence is TGTGCCAGCAGTTACGAAGGCAGGGGGTCTTCACCCCTCCACTTT.

This chain joins TRBV12-5 and TRBJ1-4; D may be TRBD1 (5 bases). The germline V gene encodes CDR1 LGHNT and CDR2 FRNRAP. The germline V and J ends were trimmed by 5 bases and 6 bases, with 22 bases remaining between them. There are 17 residues in the CDR3. The CDR3 nucleotides are TGTGCTAGTGGTCACGGACGCGGGACGCGGGGATATGAAAAACTGTTTTTT. Translating gives CASGHGRGTRGYEKLFF. The full variable domain, in which reference TRBV12-5 and TRBJ1-4 provide the parts outside the CDR3, is DARVTQTPRHKVTEMGQEVTMRCQPILGHNTVFWYRQTMMQGLELLAYFRNRAPLDDSGMPKDRFSAEMPDATLATLKIQPSEPRDSAVYFCASGHGRGTRGYEKLFFGSGTQLSVL.

The V gene is TRBV15, the J gene TRBJ1-2; 7 nucleotides agree with TRBD1. CDR3 size: 15 residues. After removal of 1 base from V and 9 bases from J, the junction contained 11 bases not matched to a gene. Germline V lookup: CDR1 LNHNV, CDR2 YYDKDF (reference sequence). Here the CDR3 reads CATSRGHRGSESYTF. The CDR3 nucleotides are TGTGCCACCAGCAGAGGGCACAGGGGTAGTGAAAGCTACACCTTC.

The chain recombines TRBV28 with TRBJ1-3; D call uncertain. Germline CDR1 reads MDHEN; CDR2 reads SYDVKM. There are 14 residues in the CDR3. The V gene lost 6 bases and the J gene lost 0 bases, with 9 bases spanning the gap. The CDR3 region has the DNA TGTGCCAGCAGACCCTTCACCTCTGGAAACACCATATATTTT. It translates to CASRPFTSGNTIYF.

This clone was detected only once. The chain has TRBV30 and TRBJ1-1; TRBD1 is a possible D gene (5 bases). The CDR3 spans 12 residues. V was clipped by 4 bases and J by 1 base, with 7 bases between them. Germline V gene data show CDR1 as GTSNPN and CDR2 as SVGIG (reference sequence). CDR3 residues: CAWTGGNTEAFF. The CDR3 coding sequence is TGTGCCTGGACCGGGGGGAACACTGAAGCTTTCTTT.

There are a few counts of this clone. The V and J genes are TRBV7-9 and TRBJ2-1; no clear D. The length of the CDR3 is 15 residues. Germline CDR1 and CDR2: SEHNR and FQNEAQ (reference sequence). Trimming shortened V by 1 base and J by 2 bases, and 9 bases separated the two germline ends. CDR3 region: CASSLVGSAYNEQFF. The CDR3 coding sequence is TGTGCCAGCAGCTTAGTAGGTTCGGCCTACAATGAGCAGTTCTTC.